The clone carrying this T cell receptor beta chain was seen a few times. The memory fraction was CD4+CD45RO+CD25- cells. The CDR3 length is 13 residues. Germline CDR1 is SGHAT and CDR2 is FQNNGV. V dropped 1 base and J dropped 6 bases, with 7 bases sitting between them. TCRdb recomputed calls from the 5' RACE reads with MiXCR, one row per CDR3 protein. The data show several thousand distinct CDR3 sequences, around 40% seen once. The chain links TRBV11-2 to TRBJ2-1; D call uncertain. Sequencing input: tumor-infiltrating memory CD4+ T cells sorted from the breast tumor. The subset is: memory CD4+ T cells, CD4+CD45RO+CD25-. The clonotype comes from a female donor with breast cancer. The CDR3 bases are TGTGCCAGCAGCTTAGGACAACCCAATGAGCAGTTCTTC. This sequence encodes CASSLGQPNEQFF.